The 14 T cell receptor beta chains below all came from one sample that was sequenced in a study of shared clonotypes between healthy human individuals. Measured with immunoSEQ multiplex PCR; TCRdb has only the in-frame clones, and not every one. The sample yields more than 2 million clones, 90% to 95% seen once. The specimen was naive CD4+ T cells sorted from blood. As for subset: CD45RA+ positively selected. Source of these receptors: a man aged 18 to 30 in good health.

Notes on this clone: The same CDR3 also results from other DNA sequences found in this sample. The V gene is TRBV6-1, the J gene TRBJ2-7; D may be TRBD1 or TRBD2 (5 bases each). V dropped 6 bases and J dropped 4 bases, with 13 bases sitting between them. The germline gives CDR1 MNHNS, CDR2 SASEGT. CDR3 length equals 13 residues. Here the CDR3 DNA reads TGTGCCAGCAGCGCCGGGACGGCGTACGAGCAGTACTTC. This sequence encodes CASSAGTAYEQYF.

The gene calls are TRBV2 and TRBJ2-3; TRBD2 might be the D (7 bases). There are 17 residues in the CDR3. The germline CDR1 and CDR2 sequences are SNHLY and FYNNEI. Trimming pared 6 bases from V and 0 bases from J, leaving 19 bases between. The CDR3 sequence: CASRSRGGYSSTDTQYF. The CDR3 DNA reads TGTGCCAGCAGGTCGAGGGGGGGATACTCTAGCACAGATACGCAGTATTTT.

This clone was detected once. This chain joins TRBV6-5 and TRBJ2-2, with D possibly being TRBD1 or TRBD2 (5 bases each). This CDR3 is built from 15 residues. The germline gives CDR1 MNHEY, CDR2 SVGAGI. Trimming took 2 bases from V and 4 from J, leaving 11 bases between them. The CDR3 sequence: CASSYTGGLTGELFF. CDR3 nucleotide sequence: TGTGCCAGCAGTTACACAGGAGGACTCACCGGGGAGCTGTTTTTT.

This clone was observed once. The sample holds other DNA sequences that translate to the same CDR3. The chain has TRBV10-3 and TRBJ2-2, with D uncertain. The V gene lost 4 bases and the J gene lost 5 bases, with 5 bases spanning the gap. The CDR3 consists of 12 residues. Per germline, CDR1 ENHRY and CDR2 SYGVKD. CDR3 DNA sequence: TGTGCCATCAGTGTTGGTACCGGGGAGCTGTTTTTT. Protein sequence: CAISVGTGELFF.

For the CDR3, the DNA is TGTGCCAGCAGCCCGTTTTTAGCGGGAGTCCCAGATACGCAGTATTTT. Residues: CASSPFLAGVPDTQYF. The chain couples TRBV11-2 to TRBJ2-3; 9 bases fit TRBD2. The V gene's germline CDR1 is SGHAT and CDR2 FQNNGV. J gave up 4 bases and V 5 bases, and 10 bases lay outside the gene matches. CDR3 length: 16 residues.

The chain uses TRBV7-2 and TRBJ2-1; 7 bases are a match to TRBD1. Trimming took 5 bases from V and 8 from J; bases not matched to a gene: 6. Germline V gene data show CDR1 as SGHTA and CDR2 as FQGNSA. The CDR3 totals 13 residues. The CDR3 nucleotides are TGTGCCAGCAGCCAGGGGGTTAAGGATGAGCAGTTCTTC. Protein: CASSQGVKDEQFF.

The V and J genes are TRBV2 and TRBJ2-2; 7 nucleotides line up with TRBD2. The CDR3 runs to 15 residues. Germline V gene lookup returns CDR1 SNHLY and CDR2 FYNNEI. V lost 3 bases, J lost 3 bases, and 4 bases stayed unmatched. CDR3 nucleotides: TGTGCCAGCAGTGAGGTTAGCGGGTACACCGGGGAGCTGTTTTTT. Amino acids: CASSEVSGYTGELFF.

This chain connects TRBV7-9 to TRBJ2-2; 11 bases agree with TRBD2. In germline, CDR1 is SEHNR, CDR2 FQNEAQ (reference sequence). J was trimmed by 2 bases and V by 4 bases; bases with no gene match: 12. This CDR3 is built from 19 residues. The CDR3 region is CASSSSFSGRALNTGELFF. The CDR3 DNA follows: TGTGCCAGCAGCTCATCGTTTAGCGGGAGGGCCTTAAACACCGGGGAGCTGTTTTTT.

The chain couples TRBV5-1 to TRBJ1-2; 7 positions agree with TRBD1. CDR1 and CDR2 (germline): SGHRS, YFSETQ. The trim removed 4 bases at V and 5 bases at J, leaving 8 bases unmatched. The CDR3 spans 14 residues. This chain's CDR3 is CASSLDRSQYGYTF. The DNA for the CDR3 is TGCGCCAGCAGCCTGGACAGGAGCCAGTATGGCTACACCTTC. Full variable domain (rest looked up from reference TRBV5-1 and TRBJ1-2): KAGVTQTPRYLIKTRGQQVTLSCSPISGHRSVSWYQQTPGQGLQFLFEYFSETQRNKGNFPGRFSGRQFSNSRSEMNVSTLELGDSALYLCASSLDRSQYGYTFGSGTRLTVV.

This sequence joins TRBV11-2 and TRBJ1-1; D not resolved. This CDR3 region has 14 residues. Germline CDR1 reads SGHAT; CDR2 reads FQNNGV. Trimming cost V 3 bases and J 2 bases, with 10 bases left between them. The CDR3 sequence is CASSFLTSNTEAFF. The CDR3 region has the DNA TGTGCCAGCAGCTTTCTGACCAGTAACACTGAAGCTTTCTTT.

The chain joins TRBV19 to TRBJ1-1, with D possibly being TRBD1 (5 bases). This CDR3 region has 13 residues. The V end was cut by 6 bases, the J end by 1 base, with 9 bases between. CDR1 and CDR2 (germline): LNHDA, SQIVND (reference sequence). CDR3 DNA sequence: TGTGCCAGTAGGGGACGGGGGAACACTGAAGCTTTCTTT. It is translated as CASRGRGNTEAFF.

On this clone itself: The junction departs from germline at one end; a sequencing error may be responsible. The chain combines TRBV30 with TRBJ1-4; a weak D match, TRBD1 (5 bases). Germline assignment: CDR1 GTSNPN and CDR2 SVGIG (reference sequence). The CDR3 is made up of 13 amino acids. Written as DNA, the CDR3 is TGTGCCTCTGAGGGGCAGCCTAACGAAAAACTGTTTTTT. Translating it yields CASEGQPNEKLFF.

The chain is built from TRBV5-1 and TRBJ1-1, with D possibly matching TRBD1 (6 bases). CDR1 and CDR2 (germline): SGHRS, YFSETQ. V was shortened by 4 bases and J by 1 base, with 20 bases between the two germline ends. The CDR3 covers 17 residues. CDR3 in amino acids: CASSQSPQGRGNTEAFF. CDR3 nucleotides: TGCGCCAGCAGCCAGTCACCCCAGGGCAGGGGGAACACTGAAGCTTTCTTT.

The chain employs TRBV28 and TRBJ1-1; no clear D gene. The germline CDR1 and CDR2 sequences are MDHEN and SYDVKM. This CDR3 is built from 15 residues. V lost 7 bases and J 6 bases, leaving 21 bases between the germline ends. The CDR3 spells CASTRAGNGIAEAFF. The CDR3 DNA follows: TGTGCCAGCACTAGAGCCGGGAACGGGATCGCTGAAGCTTTCTTT.